The present T cell receptor (beta chain) was sequenced within a study of CD8+CD57+ T cells in acquired aplastic anemia. The study profiled TCR beta VDJ and CDR3 using genomic DNA as template. From the reads, TCRdb called clonotypes with MiXCR, one entry per CDR3 protein. Of 400,000 to 500,000 distinct CDR3 sequences listed, about 70% were seen once; the top ten hold 4%. Looked up from germline, CDR1 is SGHNT and CDR2 is YYREEE (reference sequence). The V gene lost 4 bases and the J gene lost 5 bases, with 16 bases spanning the gap. This CDR3 has 15 residues. The sample comprised sorted CD4+, CD8+, or CD8+CD57+ T cells (not recorded which) from PBMCs. The V and J genes are TRBV5-4 and TRBJ1-5; D is ambiguous. This sequence originates from a human donor in good health, serving as a control. CDR3 protein: CASSMDEGGHQPQHF. In nucleotides, the CDR3 is TGTGCCAGCAGCATGGATGAGGGTGGCCATCAGCCCCAGCATTTT.